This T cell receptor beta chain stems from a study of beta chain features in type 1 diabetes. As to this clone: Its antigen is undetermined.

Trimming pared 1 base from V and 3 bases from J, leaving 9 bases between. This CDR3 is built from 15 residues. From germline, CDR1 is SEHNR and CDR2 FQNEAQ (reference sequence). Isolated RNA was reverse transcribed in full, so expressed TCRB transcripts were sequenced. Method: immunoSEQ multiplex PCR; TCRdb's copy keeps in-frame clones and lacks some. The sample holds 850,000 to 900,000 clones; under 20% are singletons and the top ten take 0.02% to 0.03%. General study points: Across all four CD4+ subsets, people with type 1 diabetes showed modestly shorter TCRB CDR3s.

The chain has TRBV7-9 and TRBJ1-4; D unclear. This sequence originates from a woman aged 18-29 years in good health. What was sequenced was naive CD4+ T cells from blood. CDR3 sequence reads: CASSLGAKSNEKLFF. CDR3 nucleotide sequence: TGTGCCAGCAGCTTAGGGGCGAAATCTAATGAAAAACTGTTTTTT. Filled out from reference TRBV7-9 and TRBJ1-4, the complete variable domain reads DTGVSQNPRHKITKRGQNVTFRCDPISEHNRLYWYRQTLGQGPEFLTYFQNEAQLEKSRLLSDRFSAERPKGSFSTLEIQRTEQGDSAMYLCASSLGAKSNEKLFFGSGTQLSVL.